This TCR beta chain was observed in a study of T cells in women clearing cervical HPV infection. Concerning this clone itself: Antigen specificity is unknown. From the germline J gene comes the end of the CDR3, since the read stops 3 residues before it.

The CDR3 has 13 residues. Germline V lookup: CDR1 GTSNPN, CDR2 SVGIG (reference sequence). Study-level findings and limits: Effector/memory and HPV-specific T cells were not isolated, and association timing is unknown. CIN3+ cases had significantly higher TCR richness than controls; evenness did not differ.

Data came from immunoSEQ multiplex PCR; TCRdb stores just in-frame clones and leaves some out. Its clone listing holds roughly 34,000 clones. This clonotype was obtained from a woman aged 18-70 years with a cervical HPV16 infection that either progressed to CIN3+ or cleared (not recorded which). Material for sequencing was blood buffy coat. V gene TRBV30 combines with J gene TRBJ2-4, with D unresolved. CDR3 residues: CAWSKDNLNGQYF. The part of the CDR3 DNA that was read is TGTGCCTGGAGCAAAGACAACCTCAATGGT.